This T cell receptor (beta chain) emerged from a study of blood T cell repertoires in COVID-19 (dated by TCRdb to 2018 to 2021). Turning to the overall study: Collaborator samples came from the United States, Italy and Spain and covered acute and convalescent phases of COVID-19. The prospective study material was composed of cDNA or gDNA derived from T cells, B-cell-depleted T cells, or PBMCs. Subjects who had been exposed to COVID-19, were actively infected with it, or had recovered from it provided the deeply sampled blood TCRbeta repertoires that made up the dataset. The repertoires were released in a freely available public database intended as a resource for research on the immune response to SARS-CoV-2. The samples were drawn from two sources: the first 160 participants of the ongoing ImmuneRACE study, and fewer than 1,500 subjects contributed by 6 global collaborators. Sample metadata almost always included a de-identified subject ID, COVID-19 status, age in years and sex. Where available, HLA class I and class II types were taken from metadata supplied by the sample provider and were not determined by assay-based typing. The investigation overall reported the following: Clinical and demographic metadata were provided uncurated, with the amount varying by source and participant.

Reading from cysteine to phenylalanine, the CDR3 counts 14 amino acids. Here the CDR3 DNA is all that survives: 42 bases in frame from base 1. The germline V gene (reference sequence) provides CDR1 SEHNR and CDR2 FQNEAQ. V sheds 5 bases and J sheds 5 bases, leaving 15 bases between their ends. Each collaborating institution followed its own protocols to collect whole blood in K2EDTA tubes. Collaborator samples were shipped for TCRbeta analysis as frozen whole blood, isolated PBMCs, or DNA extracted from either sample type. TCRbeta CDR3 regions were amplified from genomic DNA using the immunoSEQ Assay, a bias-controlled multiplex PCR. Processing in the source paper ran as follows. Within the assay, amplification of reference gene primers was used to estimate how many nucleated cells each sample contained. To quantify the absolute abundance of each unique TCRbeta CDR3 rearrangement, sequence reads were collapsed and filtered. For each sample, productive Simpson clonality was calculated by taking the square root of Simpson's diversity index across productive rearrangements. The immuneACCESS repertoire file appears here via TCRdb, limited to in-frame rearrangements. These files lack a portion of the clones; in checked studies, under half of the deficit traces to unresolved V genes, and the cause of the others is not known. D and trimming were read from the DNA, whereas the V and J calls and clone size are those reported in that table. For this sample there are about 71,000 clones; around 76% appear just once. Roughly 15% of the sample is taken by the ten largest.

This clone is medium-sized (0.01 to 0.1%) in its sample. Its antigen is still unknown. The input lacks base qualities; no much larger clone sits a single base away. This TCR was sampled from a woman aged 80 or older with acute or convalescent COVID-19. The sequencing sample was made of peripheral blood. The rearranged segments are TRBV7-9 and TRBJ1-1; the best D guess is TRBD1, with 5 bases matching. This receptor has the CDR3 CASSLVGGRTEAFF. Here is the DNA: TGTGCCAGCAGCCTCGTGGGGGGACGTACTGAAGCTTTCTTT.